The TCR beta chain described here comes from a study of blood T cell repertoires in COVID-19. Here immunoSEQ multiplex PCR was the method, and the copy in TCRdb shows in-frame clones only, minus some. The sample consists of about 410,000 clones, 86% of them appearing once. CDR3 length: 14 amino acids. Germline-derived CDR1 and CDR2 are SNHLY and FYNNEI. Trimming left V 5 bases short and J 0 bases short, with 11 bases between. This TCR came from a woman aged 25 to 39 with active or convalescent COVID-19. V usage is TRBV2 and J usage is TRBJ2-7; D is possibly TRBD1 (5 bases). Sequenced input: peripheral blood. The CDR3 loop reads CASSLQESSYEQYF. The CDR3 nucleotides read TGTGCCAGCAGTCTACAGGAGAGCTCCTACGAGCAGTACTTC.